This T cell receptor (beta chain) emerged from a study of breast tumors, draining lymph nodes, adjacent tissues. Samples came from axillary lymph nodes draining the breast cancer. Trimming stripped 6 bases from V and 9 bases from J, with 13 bases between. From germline, CDR1 is SNHLY and CDR2 FYNNEI. The CDR3 sequence is 12 residues long. In TCRdb, the multiplex PCR reads were re-called with MiXCR into one record per CDR3 protein. The sample holds around 250,000 distinct CDR3 sequences, less than 45% seen once. Study results and limitations: The lymph node origin of tumor T cells was framed as consistent with a hypothesis, not demonstrated.

Worth noting for this clonotype: Its antigen is not identified.

The V and J genes are TRBV2 and TRBJ2-3, with D perhaps TRBD1 (8 bases). This sequence originates from a female donor with breast cancer. Some clones in this sample may be carry-over from other donors' samples. Input material: axillary lymph node tissue. For the CDR3, the DNA is TGTGCCAGCAGACACAGGGGGGGAACGCAGTATTTT. This translates into CASRHRGGTQYF.